This TCR beta chain was found in a study of identifying expanded T cells in peripheral blood. Germline V gives CDR1 GTSNPN, CDR2 SVGIG (reference sequence). The CDR3 has 14 residues. V was clipped by 2 bases and J by 0 bases, with 10 bases between them. No infections or other immune events were documented during collection. Comment on this clone: Its matching antigen is unknown.

Measured with immunoSEQ multiplex PCR; TCRdb has only the in-frame clones, and not every one. The data show approximately 130,000 clones, with more than 75% seen just once and roughly 3.3% held by the top ten. Study-wide points: Variance in clone template counts between approximately two-week samples significantly increased with total template count across all healthy donors. Differentially abundant clones: around 1.1 between replicates, about 15 at around 14 days, less than 20 at four.

V is TRBV30 and J is TRBJ1-2; the D gene is possibly TRBD1 (6 bases). The clonotype was recovered from a person aged 18 to 70 in good health. The source material was blood. CDR3 nucleotides: TGTGCCTGGAGTCCGGACAGAACTAACTATGGCTACACCTTC. It codes for CAWSPDRTNYGYTF.